Listed below are T cell receptor beta chains from one sample, sequenced in a study of T cells in Graves' hyperthyroidism and ophthalmopathy. TCRdb re-called the multiplex PCR reads with MiXCR, one entry per CDR3 protein. The sample has 550,000 to 700,000 distinct CDR3 sequences, roughly 46% seen once. Material: peripheral blood or thyroid tissue (not recorded which). These receptors all stem from an adult woman with Graves' disease, either hyperthyroidism or ophthalmopathy (not recorded which). CDR3s include the opening cysteine and the closing phenylalanine or tryptophan. The D gene is left open where the match is weak. The size of a clone is reported for some rows only, either as once, few or many, or as a class for expanded clones.

D: NA; J: TRBJ1-1; V: TRBV30; size: NA; DNA: TGTGCCTGGAGCCACAGGGCTGAAGCTTTCTTT; CDR3: CAWSHRAEAFF
D: NA; J: TRBJ2-7; V: TRBV4-1; size: many; DNA: TGCGCCAGCAGCCAGACCCTGGGGGCCTACGAGCAGTACTTC; CDR3: CASSQTLGAYEQYF
D: TRBD2; J: TRBJ2-5; V: TRBV15; size: many; DNA: TGTGCCACCCGAGGGCGACTAGCGGGATTGGAGACCCAGTACTTC; CDR3: CATRGRLAGLETQYF
D: NA; J: TRBJ1-4; V: TRBV9; size: NA; DNA: TGTGCCAGCAGCGTAGGCAGGGTAGCTAATGAAAAACTGTTTTTT; CDR3: CASSVGRVANEKLFF
D: TRBD1; J: TRBJ2-5; V: TRBV16; size: NA; DNA: TGTGCCAGCAGCCATGGACAGGGGAGGCAAGAGACCCAGTACTTC; CDR3: CASSHGQGRQETQYF
D: NA; J: TRBJ2-2; V: TRBV9; size: NA; DNA: TGTGCCAGCTCACCCTACGGGACACAGAACACCGGGGAGCTGTTTTTT; CDR3: CASSPYGTQNTGELFF
D: NA; J: TRBJ2-6; V: TRBV2; size: NA; DNA: TGTGCCAGCGCGTCGCAGTCGGGGGGCAGTTCGACTTTC; CDR3: CASASQSGGSSTF
D: TRBD1; J: TRBJ1-5; V: TRBV20-1; size: many; DNA: TGCAGTCCTAACAGGGGGCAAGGTCAGCCCCAGCATTTT; CDR3: CSPNRGQGQPQHF
D: NA; J: TRBJ2-2; V: TRBV5-1; size: once; DNA: TGCGCCAGCAGCTTTGGGTTCGGGGAGCTGTTTTTT; CDR3: CASSFGFGELFF
D: NA; J: TRBJ2-2; V: TRBV20-1; size: many; DNA: TGCAGTGCCAAAATGGGGCAGCGCAACACCGGGGAGCTGTTTTTT; CDR3: CSAKMGQRNTGELFF
D: NA; J: TRBJ2-2; V: TRBV24-1; size: NA; DNA: TGTGCCACCAGTGATCCCGGGACATCGAACACCGGGGAGCTGTTTTTT; CDR3: CATSDPGTSNTGELFF
D: TRBD1; J: TRBJ2-6; V: TRBV10-3; size: once; DNA: TGTGCCAGCAGTTACTCGAAGACAGGGACTGGGGCCAACGTCCTGACTTTC; CDR3: CASSYSKTGTGANVLTF
D: NA; J: TRBJ2-6; V: TRBV6-6; size: once; DNA: TGTGCCAGCAGTTACGGGTGGACCGGGGCCAACGTCCTGACTTTC; CDR3: CASSYGWTGANVLTF
D: NA; J: TRBJ2-7; V: TRBV5-1; size: many; DNA: TGCGCCAGCAGCACCACAGGTTATAGCTCCTACGAGCAGTACTTC; CDR3: CASSTTGYSSYEQYF
D: NA; J: TRBJ1-1; V: TRBV30; size: NA; DNA: TGTGCCTGGAGTGTAACGACAATTAACACTGAAGCTTTCTTT; CDR3: CAWSVTTINTEAFF
D: TRBD1; J: TRBJ1-6; V: TRBV7-2; size: many; DNA: TGTGCCAGCAGAGAGGGGGGACAGGGGGTATATTCACCCCTCCACTTT; CDR3: CASREGGQGVYSPLHF
D: TRBD2; J: TRBJ2-7; V: TRBV5-1; size: many; DNA: TGCGCCAGCAGCGGTGATAGCGGGACCACTTCCTACGAGCAGTACTTC; CDR3: CASSGDSGTTSYEQYF
D: TRBD2; J: TRBJ2-5; V: TRBV15; size: NA; DNA: TGTGCCACCAGCAGCGGACGACTAGCGGGAGAGACCCAGTACTTC; CDR3: CATSSGRLAGETQYF
D: NA; J: TRBJ1-6; V: TRBV19; size: NA; DNA: TGTGCCAGTAGTGTCGCGGACGGAATACCTTCACCCCTCCACTTT; CDR3: CASSVADGIPSPLHF
D: NA; J: TRBJ1-1; V: TRBV5-1; size: many; DNA: TGCGCCAGCAGCTTGCTTTCCACGGGCACTGAAGCTTTCTTT; CDR3: CASSLLSTGTEAFF
D: NA; J: TRBJ1-5; V: TRBV6-1; size: NA; DNA: TGTGCCAGCAGTGGGTGGGAGGGCCTAGAGACCCAGCATTTT; CDR3: CASSGWEGLETQHF
D: NA; J: TRBJ2-5; V: TRBV7-9; size: NA; DNA: TGTGCCAGCAGTACTTCAGGGGACGGGACCCAGTACTTC; CDR3: CASSTSGDGTQYF
D: NA; J: TRBJ2-7; V: TRBV15; size: NA; DNA: TGTGCCACGGGTGCGGGCCTAGCAGCCGAGCAGTACTTC; CDR3: CATGAGLAAEQYF
D: NA; J: TRBJ2-7; V: TRBV29-1; size: many; DNA: TGCAGCGGTGTTTTACAGTCTACCTCCTACGAGCAGTACTTC; CDR3: CSGVLQSTSYEQYF
D: NA; J: TRBJ1-1; V: TRBV7-8; size: NA; DNA: TGTGCCAGCAGCCCATCTCGTGCTGAAGCTTTCTTT; CDR3: CASSPSRAEAFF
D: TRBD1; J: TRBJ2-2; V: TRBV3-1; size: few; DNA: TGTGCCAGCAGCCCGTGGGACAGGGGCTCCGGGGAGCTGTTTTTT; CDR3: CASSPWDRGSGELFF
D: NA; J: TRBJ1-1; V: TRBV29-1; size: NA; DNA: TGCAGCGTTGAAGCGCTGAAGACCGCTGTGAACACTGAAGCTTTCTTT; CDR3: CSVEALKTAVNTEAFF
D: NA; J: TRBJ2-5; V: TRBV29-1; size: many; DNA: TGCAGCGTTGAAAGGTTTGAGAGAAGTAGGGAGACCCAGTACTTC; CDR3: CSVERFERSRETQYF
D: TRBD1; J: TRBJ2-7; V: TRBV10-3; size: NA; DNA: TGTGCCACAGGACAGGCCTACGAGCAGTACTTC; CDR3: CATGQAYEQYF
D: TRBD2; J: TRBJ2-7; V: TRBV4-1; size: many; DNA: TGCGCCAGCAGCCAAGGGAGCGGGAGGTTATCCTACGAGCAGTACTTC; CDR3: CASSQGSGRLSYEQYF
D: TRBD2; J: TRBJ2-1; V: TRBV7-3; size: few; DNA: TGTGCCAGCAGTCCCACGGGACTAGCGGGAGATGAGCAGTTCTTC; CDR3: CASSPTGLAGDEQFF
D: TRBD2; J: TRBJ2-2; V: TRBV5-1; size: many; DNA: TGCGCCAGCAGCTTAAGACTAGCGGGTAACACCGGGGAGCTGTTTTTT; CDR3: CASSLRLAGNTGELFF
D: NA; J: TRBJ2-7; V: TRBV20-1; size: many; DNA: TGCAGTGCTGACCGGGACACCAACTACGAGCAGTACTTC; CDR3: CSADRDTNYEQYF
D: TRBD1; J: TRBJ1-3; V: TRBV7-2; size: NA; DNA: TGTGCCAGCAGCCCTAGACAGGGTTTGAACACCATATATTTT; CDR3: CASSPRQGLNTIYF
D: NA; J: TRBJ1-2; V: TRBV10-3; size: few; DNA: TGTGCCAGCAGTACGGGTTACCAGGTTTTACCTAAGGGCTACACCTTC; CDR3: CASSTGYQVLPKGYTF
D: NA; J: TRBJ2-7; V: TRBV7-9; size: many; DNA: TGTGCCAGCAGCTCGGACTTCCCCTCCTACGAGCAGTACTTC; CDR3: CASSSDFPSYEQYF
D: NA; J: TRBJ1-1; V: TRBV20-1; size: many; DNA: TGCAGTGCTAGATTCGTCTCCGGTCAAAACGCTTTCTTT; CDR3: CSARFVSGQNAFF
D: NA; J: TRBJ1-1; V: TRBV12-3/TRBV12-4; size: many; DNA: TGTGCCAGCAGTGACGGTCCTGAAGCTTTCTTT; CDR3: CASSDGPEAFF
D: TRBD1; J: TRBJ1-5; V: TRBV20-1; size: NA; DNA: TGCAGTGCTAGAGTGGGACAGGGAGGGCAGCCCCAGCATTTT; CDR3: CSARVGQGGQPQHF
D: NA; J: TRBJ2-5; V: TRBV5-5; size: NA; DNA: TGTGCCAGCAGCTTGGAGGGGTCGTTGGCAAATCAGCCCCAGTACTTC; CDR3: CASSLEGSLANQPQYF
D: NA; J: TRBJ1-2; V: TRBV20-1; size: NA; DNA: TGCAGTGCCCGACGTGACCGGTCGTATGGCTACACCTTC; CDR3: CSARRDRSYGYTF
D: NA; J: TRBJ2-7; V: TRBV28; size: NA; DNA: TGTGCCAGCAGGAGCGTTCGAAGCTCCTACGAGCAGTACTTC; CDR3: CASRSVRSSYEQYF
D: NA; J: TRBJ2-2; V: TRBV29-1; size: NA; DNA: TGCAGCGTTGATTCAGGGAAGGGCACCGGGGAGCTGTTTTTT; CDR3: CSVDSGKGTGELFF
D: NA; J: TRBJ1-3; V: TRBV7-2; size: NA; DNA: TGTGCCAGCAGCTTAGCCCCCATATATTTT; CDR3: CASSLAPIYF
D: TRBD1; J: TRBJ1-4; V: TRBV20-1; size: many; DNA: TGCAGTGCTAGATCGGACAGGGACCTTGAAAAACTGTTTTTT; CDR3: CSARSDRDLEKLFF
D: NA; J: TRBJ1-1; V: TRBV2; size: many; DNA: TGTGCCAGCAGGAGCGGACGCCTAGGGCGCGCTTTCTTT; CDR3: CASRSGRLGRAFF
D: NA; J: TRBJ2-7; V: TRBV6-5; size: NA; DNA: TGTGCCAGCGCTGGGTACGAGCAGTACTTC; CDR3: CASAGYEQYF
D: NA; J: TRBJ2-6; V: TRBV24-1; size: NA; DNA: TGTGCCACCAGTGGGGACACTGACGGCAAGGGGGCCAACGTCCTGACTTTC; CDR3: CATSGDTDGKGANVLTF
D: NA; J: TRBJ1-1; V: TRBV10-3; size: NA; DNA: TGTGCCATCAGTGACTCAGGGCGGATGAACACTGAAGCTTTCTTT; CDR3: CAISDSGRMNTEAFF
D: TRBD2; J: TRBJ2-2; V: TRBV4-1; size: many; DNA: TGCGCCAGCAGCCGGGCATCAGGCGGGAGGTCGACCGGGGAGCTGTTTTTT; CDR3: CASSRASGGRSTGELFF
D: TRBD1; J: TRBJ1-1; V: TRBV7-9; size: many; DNA: TGTGCCAGCAGCTTGACAGGGGGGCCCACTGAAGCTTTCTTT; CDR3: CASSLTGGPTEAFF